The present entry profiles one TCR beta chain with its context. Its antigen is still unknown. No base qualities exist here, and no much larger clone lies one base off it. Other DNA sequences within the sample encode an identical CDR3. The data belong to a study of blood T cell repertoires in COVID-19 (TCRdb year 2020). Looking at the study overall: Collaborator samples came from the United States, Italy and Spain and covered acute and convalescent phases of COVID-19. The material from the prospective study consisted of cDNA or gDNA derived from T cells, B-cell-depleted T cells, or PBMCs. The dataset comprised deeply sampled blood TCRbeta repertoires from subjects exposed to, actively infected with, or recovered from COVID-19. The repertoires were released in a freely available public database meant as a resource for research on the immune response to SARS-CoV-2. The samples were drawn from two sources: the first 160 participants of the ongoing ImmuneRACE study, and over 950 subjects contributed by 6 global collaborators. Nearly every sample came with metadata listing a de-identified subject ID, COVID-19 status, age in years and sex. Where available, HLA class I and class II types were taken from metadata supplied by the sample provider and were not determined by assay-based typing. The paper as a whole reports these results and caveats: Clinical and demographic metadata were provided uncurated, with the amount varying by source and participant.

The immunoSEQ Assay, a bias-controlled multiplex PCR, was used to amplify TCRbeta CDR3 regions from genomic DNA. The study's own analysis went as follows. The number of nucleated cells in each sample was estimated from the amplification of reference gene primers within the assay. To quantify the absolute abundance of each unique TCRbeta CDR3 rearrangement, sequence reads were collapsed and filtered. For each sample, productive Simpson clonality was calculated as the square root of Simpson's diversity index across productive rearrangements. TCRdb took this table from immuneACCESS and kept in-frame rearrangements with V and J called. Such tables lack part of the clones; where checked against another copy, unresolved V genes explain under half of the gap, and the rest is unexplained. V, J and clone size are those of that table, while D and trimming were read from the DNA. This sample comprises 400,000 to 450,000 clones, about nine tenths of them detected only once. The ten largest clonotypes hold approximately 1.5% of the sample.

Its CDR3 holds 14 amino acids, cysteine through phenylalanine. The retained sequence is limited to the CDR3, 42 bases, with the frame set at the first base. CDR1 and CDR2, looked up from the germline V gene, are MNHEY and SVGAGI. The junction shows trimming of 0 bases on V and 0 bases on J, plus 5 bases between the germline ends. One collaborating source in Seattle enrolled patients during active infection and followed them longitudinally through the course of disease. The collaborating institutions used their own protocols to collect whole blood in K2EDTA tubes. Collaborator samples were shipped for TCRbeta analysis as frozen whole blood, isolated PBMCs, or DNA extracted from either sample type.

In this chain, TRBV6-5 is recombined with TRBJ1-1, with no confident D gene call. Sequences were obtained from peripheral blood. The TCR comes from a woman aged 40 to 49 with COVID-19, enrolled during active disease. The DNA sequence reads TGTGCCAGCAGTTACTCGCGGCTGAACACTGAAGCTTTCTTT. This is translated as CASSYSRLNTEAFF.